The 5 T cell receptor beta chains below were found in one sample sequenced in a study of control samples from healthy donors and cancer patients. Data came from immunoSEQ multiplex PCR; TCRdb stores just in-frame clones and leaves some out. The data show under 450,000 clones, 80% to 95% seen once. Sequenced: PBMCs. Receptors originate from a man in his forties with head and neck cancer.

This clone came up once. V and J are TRBV27 and TRBJ2-7, with D possibly TRBD1 on 6 matching bases. Trimming removed 8 bases at V and 1 base at J, with 21 bases between. Looked up from germline, CDR1 is MNHEY and CDR2 is SMNVEV (reference sequence). CDR3 length: 16 amino acids. The CDR3 region is CASSRDTSLGSYEQYF. For the CDR3, the DNA is TGTGCCAGCTCCCGGGACACCTCCTTAGGATCCTACGAGCAGTACTTC.

The V gene is TRBV12-3 or TRBV12-4, the J gene TRBJ1-2; D remains unclear. V was cut by 4 bases and J by 6 bases, with 9 bases left in between. This CDR3 is built from 12 residues. In DNA form, the CDR3 reads TGTGCCAGCAGTTATCTCCCCGATGGCTACACCTTC. Its protein is CASSYLPDGYTF.

Only a few counts were recorded for this clone. The chain has TRBV10-3 and TRBJ1-1; the match to TRBD1 covers 8 bases. CDR3 size: 15 residues. Trimming removed 4 bases from V and 1 base from J; junction bases left unmatched: 5. Germline V gene sequence: CDR1 ENHRY, CDR2 SYGVKD. The CDR3 loop reads CAISAQGGRNTEAFF. DNA for the CDR3: TGTGCCATCAGTGCACAGGGGGGGAGGAACACTGAAGCTTTCTTT.

This clone has only a few counts. The rearrangement uses TRBV28 and TRBJ1-6, with D possibly matching TRBD1 (5 bases). The V end lost 1 base, the J end lost 8 bases, and 15 bases lay between the germline ends. CDR1 is MDHEN, CDR2 SYDVKM, per germline. The CDR3 runs to 16 residues. The CDR3 is CASSLSSGGRDSPLHF. CDR3 nucleotide sequence: TGTGCCAGCAGTTTATCGTCGGGGGGTAGGGATTCACCCCTCCACTTT.

The chain couples TRBV5-1 to TRBJ2-7, with D perhaps assigned TRBD1 or TRBD2 (6 bases each). Looked up from germline, CDR1 is SGHRS and CDR2 is YFSETQ. This CDR3 comprises 13 residues. V lost 2 bases and J lost 3, with 9 bases in between. The CDR3 loop is CASSLGGGYEQYF. The CDR3, as DNA: TGCGCCAGCAGCTTAGGAGGGGGCTACGAGCAGTACTTC.